This T cell receptor beta chain is from a study of memory B cells and T cells in multiple sclerosis. V was cut by 3 bases and J by 0 bases, with 13 bases left in between. CDR3 length: 15 amino acids. From germline, CDR1 is SGDLS and CDR2 YYNGEE. Stimulus-free culture yielded autoproliferating CFSE-dim and non-proliferating CFSE-high T cells, each sequenced separately. Pooled replicate wells came from approximately 50 million CFSE-labeled PBMCs cultured 7 days without stimulus. Without exogenous stimuli, around 0.5 uM CFSE-labeled PBMCs were cultured serum-free. TCRdb's copy holds only in-frame clones and misses some; the assay was immunoSEQ multiplex PCR. The data hold some 11,000 clones, with almost 85% observed a single time. Study results and limitations: Compartments had unequal clone-set sizes, affecting shared clonotype counts.

A word on this clone: Its target is not known.

The V and J genes are TRBV9 and TRBJ2-7; D possibly uses TRBD1 or TRBD2 (5 bases each). The receptor was derived from a human donor with multiple sclerosis. Sequenced material: PBMCs from blood kept in culture. Here the CDR3 reads CASSAGRANSYEQYF. The CDR3 nucleotides are TGTGCCAGCAGCGCAGGGCGGGCCAACTCCTACGAGCAGTACTTC.